The following is a T cell receptor (beta chain) sequence with its context. Its antigen is not identified. This entry belongs to a study of cytomegalovirus exposure and HLA in healthy donors. Study context: According to later analysis, the same platform produced the 120 validation and several hundred first-cohort repertoires.

Study-wide findings and caveats: A list of 164 TCR beta chains associated with cytomegalovirus was given.

V was clipped by 0 bases and J by 9 bases; unmatched bases: 3. The CDR3 loop spans 13 amino acids. Germline V gene lookup returns CDR1 SGDLS and CDR2 YYNGEE. Assay: immunoSEQ multiplex PCR; the TCRdb copy retains only in-frame clones and omits some. The data show over 100,000 clones, with just under 95% seen just once and roughly 0.9% held by the top ten. The chain carries TRBV9 and TRBJ2-1; the match to TRBD1 covers 7 bases. This receptor was identified in a woman between 18 and 30 years old in good health and CMV-seronegative. The sample taken for sequencing was PBMCs. CDR3 DNA sequence: TGTGCCAGCAGCGTAGCGACAGGGACTGAGCAGTTCTTC. Translation gives CASSVATGTEQFF.